This passage covers 14 T cell receptor beta chains from one sample sequenced in a study of CD8+CD57+ T cells in acquired aplastic anemia. Those patients picked for sequencing had displayed CD8+CD57+ cell expansion on flow cytometry. Profiles of TCR beta VDJ and CDR3 were generated from a genomic DNA template. From the reads, TCRdb called clonotypes with MiXCR, one entry per CDR3 protein. The repertoire holds some 170,000 distinct CDR3 sequences, with 40% to 55% as singletons. Input material: sorted CD4+, CD8+, or CD8+CD57+ T cells (not recorded which) from PBMCs. Receptors originate from a human donor with aplastic anemia.

At least ten counts were recorded for this clonotype. The rearrangement joins TRBV7-9 to TRBJ1-4, with 7 bases matching TRBD1. V trimming: 7 bases; J trimming: 4 bases; junction bases outside the gene matches: 6. CDR1 is SEHNR, CDR2 FQNEAQ, per germline (reference sequence). The CDR3 extends over 14 amino acids. The CDR3 sequence: CASTLDRYNEKLFF. DNA of the CDR3: TGTGCCAGCACCTTGGACAGGTATAATGAAAAACTGTTTTTT.

Remarks on this clonotype: A much larger clone sits a single nucleotide away, making a read error possible. The gene calls are TRBV18 and TRBJ2-3; D is unresolved. From germline, CDR1 is KGHSH and CDR2 LQKENI. The ends were cut back, 4 bases at V and 4 bases at J, with 9 bases in the middle. This CDR3 has 13 amino acids. The CDR3 DNA reads TGTGCCAGCTCACTCCCTGCCTCAGATACGCAGTATTTT. Amino acid sequence: CASSLPASDTQYF.

The V call is TRBV5-1, the J call TRBJ2-1; D is perhaps TRBD2 (6 bases). Germline loops: CDR1 SGHRS, CDR2 YFSETQ. The CDR3 is 15 amino acids. Trimming took 1 base from V and 0 from J, leaving 8 bases between them. The CDR3 here is CASSLSTSSYNEQFF. CDR3 sequence (DNA): TGCGCCAGCAGCTTGTCGACTAGCTCCTACAATGAGCAGTTCTTC.

The chain combines TRBV29-1 with TRBJ2-1; 10 bases are shared with TRBD2. Germline assignment: CDR1 SQVTM and CDR2 ANQGSEA. This CDR3 is 14 amino acids long. The junction had 9 bases not matched to a gene; V was cut back by 7 bases and J by 6 bases. CDR3 amino acids: CSGIGLAVSNEQFF. DNA of the CDR3: TGCAGCGGGATAGGACTAGCGGTTTCCAATGAGCAGTTCTTC.

This clonotype was recorded many times. The chain is built from TRBV4-1 and TRBJ2-7; D gene unclear. The length of the CDR3 is 14 residues. Looked up from germline, CDR1 is MGHRA and CDR2 is YSYEKL. V was pared by 1 base and J by 6 bases, with 13 bases between. The CDR3 spells CASSQATRMREQYF. The DNA for the CDR3 is TGCGCCAGCAGCCAAGCGACTCGGATGCGCGAGCAGTACTTC.

This clonotype has a count of ten or more. The genes are TRBV19 and TRBJ1-2; 7 bases are shared with TRBD1. The CDR3 is 14 amino acids. The trim removed 6 bases at V and 5 bases at J, leaving 9 bases unmatched. Germline V lookup: CDR1 LNHDA, CDR2 SQIVND (reference sequence). For the CDR3, the DNA is TGTGCCAGTAGGAGACAGGGAGGGCCGTATGGCTACACCTTC. This encodes CASRRQGGPYGYTF.

This clonotype was observed a handful of times. V gene TRBV15 combines with J gene TRBJ2-3; 7 bases line up with TRBD1. The CDR3 runs to 16 residues. V gave up 5 bases and J gave up 4 bases; unmatched junction bases: 12. Germline V gene sequence: CDR1 LNHNV, CDR2 YYDKDF (reference sequence). CDR3 DNA sequence: TGTGCCACCAGCGGGAAGGCAGGGGGTGGTGCAGATACGCAGTATTTT. Protein product: CATSGKAGGGADTQYF.

This clonotype was found a few times. The chain recombines TRBV11-2 with TRBJ2-1; maybe TRBD2 (7 bases). Germline CDR1 is SGHAT and CDR2 is FQNNGV. This CDR3 has 14 amino acids. Trimming removed 6 bases at V and 7 bases at J, with 16 bases between. The CDR3 DNA is TGTGCCAGCAGTTGGGGGGGCGGGTATAATGAGCAGTTCTTC. Its translation: CASSWGGGYNEQFF.

Remarks on this clonotype: Its ends do not fully match the called genes, so a read error is possible. V gene TRBV2 combines with J gene TRBJ2-6; possibly TRBD1 for D (5 bases). Germline V gene lookup returns CDR1 SNHLY and CDR2 FYNNEI. This CDR3 comprises 15 residues. DNA of the CDR3: TGTGCCACCTCTCCTCTAGACTCTGGGGCCAACGTCCTGACCTTC. It codes for CATSPLDSGANVLTF. Full variable domain (outside the CDR3, taken from reference TRBV2 and TRBJ2-6): EPEVTQTPSHQVTQMGQEVILRCVPISNHLYFYWYRQILGQKVEFLVSFYNNEISEKSEIFDDQFSVERPDGSNFTLKIRSTKLEDSAMYFCATSPLDSGANVLTFGAGSRLTVL.

V gene TRBV7-8 combines with J gene TRBJ1-1; D is unresolved. V was pared by 1 base and J by 1 base, with 4 bases between. CDR1 and CDR2 (germline): SGHVS, FQNEAQ. The CDR3 runs to 13 residues. The DNA of the CDR3 is TGTGCCAGCAGCTTAGACCAGAACACTGAAGCTTTCTTT. This codes for CASSLDQNTEAFF.

In DNA, the CDR3 is TGCAGTGCTAGTAGACCTCCTGCGTGGGAGCTGTTTTTT. Encoded protein: CSASRPPAWELFF. The chain uses TRBV20-1 and TRBJ2-2, with D unresolved. The V end was cut by 3 bases, the J end by 9 bases, with 14 bases between. The CDR3 extends over 13 amino acids. The V gene's germline CDR1 is DFQATT and CDR2 SNEGSKA (reference sequence).

Many counts were recorded for this clonotype. The rearrangement links TRBV20-1 to TRBJ2-7, with D perhaps matching TRBD1 (6 bases). Germline V gene sequence: CDR1 DFQATT, CDR2 SNEGSKA (reference sequence). Trimming stripped 3 bases from V and 12 bases from J, with 18 bases between. The CDR3 contains 12 residues. The DNA of the CDR3 is TGCAGTGCTAGTCGTGTGCTTGGACAGCCGTACTTC. This codes for CSASRVLGQPYF.

V and J are TRBV2 and TRBJ2-1; no clear D. This CDR3 has 15 amino acids. In germline, CDR1 is SNHLY, CDR2 FYNNEI. Trimming stripped 1 base from V and 5 bases from J, with 12 bases between. The CDR3 is CASSEGAGRHNEQFF. CDR3 nucleotide sequence: TGTGCCAGCAGTGAAGGGGCAGGAAGGCACAATGAGCAGTTCTTC.

This sequence joins TRBV29-1 and TRBJ2-1, with 13 positions matching TRBD2. The J segment lost 13 bases and the V segment lost 5 bases, leaving 2 bases of the junction unmatched. CDR1 is SQVTM and CDR2 is ANQGSEA in the germline V gene. This CDR3 has 11 amino acids. This CDR3 reads CSVWTSGSQFF. The CDR3 coding sequence is TGCAGCGTTTGGACTAGCGGGAGTCAGTTCTTC.